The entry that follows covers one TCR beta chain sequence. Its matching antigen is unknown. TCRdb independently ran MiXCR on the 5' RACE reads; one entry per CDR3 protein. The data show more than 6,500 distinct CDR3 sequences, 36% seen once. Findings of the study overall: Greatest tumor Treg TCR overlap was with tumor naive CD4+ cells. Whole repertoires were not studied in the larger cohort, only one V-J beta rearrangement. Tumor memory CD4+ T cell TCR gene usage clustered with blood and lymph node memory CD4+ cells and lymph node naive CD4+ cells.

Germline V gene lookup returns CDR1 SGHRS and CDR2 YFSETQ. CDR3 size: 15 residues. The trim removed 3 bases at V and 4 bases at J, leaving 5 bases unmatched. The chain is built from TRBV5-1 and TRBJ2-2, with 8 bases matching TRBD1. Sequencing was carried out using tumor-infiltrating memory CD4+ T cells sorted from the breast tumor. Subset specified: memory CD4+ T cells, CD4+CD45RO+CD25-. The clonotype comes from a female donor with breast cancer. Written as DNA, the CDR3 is TGCGCCAGCAGCTACGGACAGGGAGCCACCGGGGAGCTGTTTTTT. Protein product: CASSYGQGATGELFF.